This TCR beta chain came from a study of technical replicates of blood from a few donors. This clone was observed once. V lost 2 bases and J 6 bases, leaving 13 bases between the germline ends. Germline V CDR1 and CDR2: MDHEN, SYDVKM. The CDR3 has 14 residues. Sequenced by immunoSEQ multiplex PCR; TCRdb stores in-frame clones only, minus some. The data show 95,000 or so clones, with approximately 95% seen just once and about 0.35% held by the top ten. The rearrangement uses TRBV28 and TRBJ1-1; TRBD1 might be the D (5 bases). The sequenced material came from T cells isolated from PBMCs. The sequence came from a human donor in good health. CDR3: CASSLVREVAEAFF. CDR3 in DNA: TGTGCCAGCAGTTTAGTCAGGGAAGTTGCTGAAGCTTTCTTT.